This TCR beta chain was identified in a study of cytomegalovirus exposure and HLA in healthy donors. Study-wide context: Sequencing of about 179 million T cells in an earlier analysis found approximately 120 million unique TCR beta sequences. Study-level findings and limits: The study found most TCR sequences rare, yet found some public TCRs in many donors. A later analysis linked fewer than 20,000 TCR beta sequences to HLA alleles at 0.05 false discovery rate.

Germline V gives CDR1 SGHNT, CDR2 YENEEA. J was trimmed by 3 bases and V by 0 bases; bases with no gene match: 5. The CDR3 sequence is 16 residues long. With respect to this clone: Its cognate antigen is unknown.

It was with 60 Vbeta and 13 Jbeta primers that the PCR ran. Data came from immunoSEQ multiplex PCR; TCRdb stores just in-frame clones and leaves some out. The sample has 150,000 to 200,000 clones, approximately 84% seen once. The origin of this receptor is a woman aged 35 to 49 in good health and CMV-seropositive. The rearrangement joins TRBV11-3 to TRBJ2-1, with 7 nucleotides matching TRBD1. Material: PBMCs. This CDR3 is CASSLEGQRGYNEQFF. CDR3 sequence (DNA): TGTGCCAGCAGCTTAGAGGGACAGAGGGGCTACAATGAGCAGTTCTTC.